This TCR beta chain originates from a study of blood T cell repertoires in COVID-19. Study-wide background: Nucleic acid was either cDNA or gDNA, and it came from T cells, B-cell-depleted T cells, or PBMCs.

In the original workflow: For nucleated cells, counts were estimated from reference gene primer amplification. Clones were sequenced by immunoSEQ multiplex PCR, and TCRdb holds only the in-frame ones, with some missing. D and trimming come from the DNA, and the V and J calls and clone size come from that table. The sample lists a few hundred thousand clones, 70% to 85% occurring once. The V and J ends lost 8 bases and 2 bases, in that order; junction bases with no gene match: 4. The CDR3 contains 13 residues. Sequencing was done on a sample of peripheral blood. The sequence was collected from a woman between 40 and 50 years old who had recovered from COVID-19. V and J are TRBV12-3 or TRBV12-4 and TRBJ2-5, with 8 bases that match TRBD1. The DNA for the CDR3 is TGTGCCAGCGGGGGGACAGGACAAGAGACCCAGTACTTC. This sequence encodes CASGGTGQETQYF.